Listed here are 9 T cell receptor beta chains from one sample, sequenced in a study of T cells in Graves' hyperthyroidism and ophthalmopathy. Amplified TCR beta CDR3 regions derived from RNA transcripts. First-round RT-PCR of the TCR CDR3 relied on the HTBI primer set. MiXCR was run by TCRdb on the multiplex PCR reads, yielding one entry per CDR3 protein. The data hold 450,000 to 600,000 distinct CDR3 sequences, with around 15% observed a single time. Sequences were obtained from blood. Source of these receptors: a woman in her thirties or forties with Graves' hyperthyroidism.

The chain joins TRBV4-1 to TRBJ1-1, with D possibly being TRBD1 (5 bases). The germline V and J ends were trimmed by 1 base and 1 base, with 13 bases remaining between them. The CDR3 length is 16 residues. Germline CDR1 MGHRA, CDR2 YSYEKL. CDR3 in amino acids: CASSQVPGTGNTEAFF. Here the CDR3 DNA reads TGCGCCAGCAGCCAAGTCCCCGGGACCGGGAACACTGAAGCTTTCTTT.

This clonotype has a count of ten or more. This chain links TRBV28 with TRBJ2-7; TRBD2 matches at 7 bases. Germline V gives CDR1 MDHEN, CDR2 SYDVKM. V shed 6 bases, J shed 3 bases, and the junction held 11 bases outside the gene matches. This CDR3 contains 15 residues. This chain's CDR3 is CASRSEAGRIYEQYF. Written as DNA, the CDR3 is TGTGCCAGCAGAAGCGAAGCGGGACGGATCTACGAGCAGTACTTC. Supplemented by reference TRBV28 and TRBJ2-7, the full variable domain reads DVKVTQSSRYLVKRTGEKVFLECVQDMDHENMFWYRQDPGLGLRLIYFSYDVKMKEKGDIPEGYSVSREKKERFSLILESASTNQTSMYLCASRSEAGRIYEQYFGPGTRLTVT.

Here the CDR3 reads CASNEMGGLHYEQYF. CDR3 DNA: TGTGCCAGCAACGAAATGGGAGGCCTACATTACGAGCAGTACTTC. The genes are TRBV11-2 and TRBJ2-7; a weak D match, TRBD2 (6 bases). This CDR3 spans 15 amino acids. Germline CDR1 is SGHAT and CDR2 is FQNNGV. Trimming stripped 7 bases from V and 4 bases from J, with 20 bases between. Supplemented by reference TRBV11-2 and TRBJ2-7, the full variable domain reads EAGVAQSPRYKIIEKRQSVAFWCNPISGHATLYWYQQILGQGPKLLIQFQNNGVVDDSQLPKDRFSAERLKGVDSTLKIQPAKLEDSAVYLCASNEMGGLHYEQYFGPGTRLTVT.

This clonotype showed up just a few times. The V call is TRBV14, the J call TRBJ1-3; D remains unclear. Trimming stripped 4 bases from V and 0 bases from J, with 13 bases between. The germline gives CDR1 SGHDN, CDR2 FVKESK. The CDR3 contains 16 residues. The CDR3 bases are TGTGCCAGCAGCCTGGACGGCTTTCTCTCTGGAAACACCATATATTTT. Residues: CASSLDGFLSGNTIYF.

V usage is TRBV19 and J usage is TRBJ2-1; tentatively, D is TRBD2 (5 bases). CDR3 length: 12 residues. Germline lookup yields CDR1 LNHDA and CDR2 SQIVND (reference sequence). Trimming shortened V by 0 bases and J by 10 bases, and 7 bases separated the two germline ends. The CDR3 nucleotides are TGTGCCAGTAGTATAGATCAGCGGGAGCAGTTCTTC. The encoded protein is CASSIDQREQFF.

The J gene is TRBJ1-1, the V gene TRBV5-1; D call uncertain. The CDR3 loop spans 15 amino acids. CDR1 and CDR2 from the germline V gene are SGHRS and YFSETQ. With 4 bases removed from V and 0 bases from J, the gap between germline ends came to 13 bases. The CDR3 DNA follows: TGCGCCAGCAGCGATGGGAACAGTTTGAACACTGAAGCTTTCTTT. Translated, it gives CASSDGNSLNTEAFF.

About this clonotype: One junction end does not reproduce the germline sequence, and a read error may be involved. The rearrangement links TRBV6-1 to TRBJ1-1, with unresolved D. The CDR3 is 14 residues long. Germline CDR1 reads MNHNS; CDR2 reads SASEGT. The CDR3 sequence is CASNELEVNTEAFF. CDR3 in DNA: TGTGCCAGCAATGAACTTGAGGTTAACACTGAAGCTTTCTTT.

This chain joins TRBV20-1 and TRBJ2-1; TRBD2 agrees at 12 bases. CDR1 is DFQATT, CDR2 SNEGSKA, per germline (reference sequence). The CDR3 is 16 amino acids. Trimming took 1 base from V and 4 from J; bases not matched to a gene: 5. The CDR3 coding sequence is TGCAGTGCTAGAGTGGCTAGCGGGAGGGATTACAATGAGCAGTTCTTC. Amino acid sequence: CSARVASGRDYNEQFF.

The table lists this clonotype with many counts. The CDR3 loop reads CASSTGTGGYNEQFF. As DNA, the CDR3 is TGTGCCAGCAGCACCGGGACAGGGGGATACAATGAGCAGTTCTTC. The chain carries TRBV12-3 or TRBV12-4 and TRBJ2-1, with 11 bases fitting TRBD1. This CDR3 contains 15 residues. The ends lost 6 bases at V and 4 bases at J; junction bases unmatched: 5.